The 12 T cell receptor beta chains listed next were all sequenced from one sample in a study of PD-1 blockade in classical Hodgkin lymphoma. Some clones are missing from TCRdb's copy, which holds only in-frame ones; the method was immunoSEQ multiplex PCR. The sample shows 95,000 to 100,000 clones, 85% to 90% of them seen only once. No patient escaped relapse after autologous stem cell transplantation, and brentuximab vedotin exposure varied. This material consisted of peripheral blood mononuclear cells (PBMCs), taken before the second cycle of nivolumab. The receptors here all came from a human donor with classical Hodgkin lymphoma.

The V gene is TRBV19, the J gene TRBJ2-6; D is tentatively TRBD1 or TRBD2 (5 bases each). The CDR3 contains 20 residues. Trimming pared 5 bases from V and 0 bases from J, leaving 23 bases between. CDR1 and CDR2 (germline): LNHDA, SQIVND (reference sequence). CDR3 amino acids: CASSLNRGDTVYSGANVLTF. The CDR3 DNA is TGTGCCAGTAGTCTAAATCGAGGGGATACAGTTTACTCTGGGGCCAACGTCCTGACTTTC.

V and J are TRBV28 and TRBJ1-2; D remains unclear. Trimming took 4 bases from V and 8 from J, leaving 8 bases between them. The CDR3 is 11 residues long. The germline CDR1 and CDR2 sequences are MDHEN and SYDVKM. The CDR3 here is CASSYPGGYTF. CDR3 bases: TGTGCCAGCAGTTATCCGGGCGGCTACACCTTC.

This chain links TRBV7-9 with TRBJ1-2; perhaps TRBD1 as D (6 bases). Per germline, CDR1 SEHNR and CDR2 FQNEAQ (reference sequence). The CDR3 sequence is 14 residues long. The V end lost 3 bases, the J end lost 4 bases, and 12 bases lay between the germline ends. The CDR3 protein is CASSLGGLGYGYTF. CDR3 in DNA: TGTGCCAGCAGCTTGGGGGGCCTAGGCTATGGCTACACCTTC.

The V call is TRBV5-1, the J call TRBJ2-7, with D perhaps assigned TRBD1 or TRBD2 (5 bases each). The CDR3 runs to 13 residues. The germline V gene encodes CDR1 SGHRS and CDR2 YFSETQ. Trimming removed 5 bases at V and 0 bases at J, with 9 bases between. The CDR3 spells CASRRDVSYEQYF. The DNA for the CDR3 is TGCGCCAGCAGACGGGACGTCTCCTACGAGCAGTACTTC.

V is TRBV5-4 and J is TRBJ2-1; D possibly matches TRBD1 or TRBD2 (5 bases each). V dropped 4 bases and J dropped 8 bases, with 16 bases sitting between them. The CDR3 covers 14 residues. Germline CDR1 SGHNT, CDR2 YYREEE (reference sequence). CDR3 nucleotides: TGTGCCAGCAGCACGCTACTAGGGGTGGATGAGCAGTTCTTC. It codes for CASSTLLGVDEQFF.

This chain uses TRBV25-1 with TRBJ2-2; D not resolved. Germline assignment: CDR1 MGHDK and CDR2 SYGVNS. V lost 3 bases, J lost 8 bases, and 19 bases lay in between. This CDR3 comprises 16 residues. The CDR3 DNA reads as TGTGCCAGCAGTGACAACGCCCTTTTAGTTAGAGGGGAGCTGTTTTTT. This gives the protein CASSDNALLVRGELFF.

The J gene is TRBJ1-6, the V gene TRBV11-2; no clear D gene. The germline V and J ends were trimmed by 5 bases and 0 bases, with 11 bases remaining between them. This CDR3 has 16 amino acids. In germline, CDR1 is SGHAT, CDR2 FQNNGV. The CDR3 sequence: CASSLARSSYNSPLHF. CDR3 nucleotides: TGTGCCAGCAGCCTAGCCCGCAGCTCCTATAATTCACCCCTCCACTTT.

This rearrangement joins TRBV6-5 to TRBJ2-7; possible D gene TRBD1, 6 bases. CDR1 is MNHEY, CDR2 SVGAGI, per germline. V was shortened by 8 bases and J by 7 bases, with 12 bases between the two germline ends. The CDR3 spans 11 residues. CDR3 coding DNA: TGTGCCAGCTCGAACCAGGGGGAGCAGTACTTC. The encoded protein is CASSNQGEQYF.

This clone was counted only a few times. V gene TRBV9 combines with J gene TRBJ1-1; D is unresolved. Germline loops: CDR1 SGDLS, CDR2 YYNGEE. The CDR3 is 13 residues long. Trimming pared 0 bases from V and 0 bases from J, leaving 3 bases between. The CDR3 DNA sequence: TGTGCCAGCAGCGTAGAGGTGAACACTGAAGCTTTCTTT. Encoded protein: CASSVEVNTEAFF.

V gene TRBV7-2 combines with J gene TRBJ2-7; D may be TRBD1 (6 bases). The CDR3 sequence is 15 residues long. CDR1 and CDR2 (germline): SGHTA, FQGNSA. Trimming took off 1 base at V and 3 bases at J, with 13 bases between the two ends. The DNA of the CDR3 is TGTGCCAGCAGCTTAGGCAGGGGCGCCGACTACGAGCAGTACTTC. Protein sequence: CASSLGRGADYEQYF.

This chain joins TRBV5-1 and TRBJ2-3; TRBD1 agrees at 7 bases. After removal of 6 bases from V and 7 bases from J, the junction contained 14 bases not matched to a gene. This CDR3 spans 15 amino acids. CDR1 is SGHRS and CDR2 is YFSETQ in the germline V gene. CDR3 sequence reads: CASTQRDSGTYTQYF. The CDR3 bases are TGCGCCAGCACCCAGAGGGACAGTGGGACGTATACGCAGTATTTT.

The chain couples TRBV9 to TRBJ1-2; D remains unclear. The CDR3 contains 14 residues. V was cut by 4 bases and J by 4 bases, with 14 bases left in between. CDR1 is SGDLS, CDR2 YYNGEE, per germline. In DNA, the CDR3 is TGTGCCAGCAGCATCATGGACGCCTCCTATGGCTACACCTTC. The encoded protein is CASSIMDASYGYTF.